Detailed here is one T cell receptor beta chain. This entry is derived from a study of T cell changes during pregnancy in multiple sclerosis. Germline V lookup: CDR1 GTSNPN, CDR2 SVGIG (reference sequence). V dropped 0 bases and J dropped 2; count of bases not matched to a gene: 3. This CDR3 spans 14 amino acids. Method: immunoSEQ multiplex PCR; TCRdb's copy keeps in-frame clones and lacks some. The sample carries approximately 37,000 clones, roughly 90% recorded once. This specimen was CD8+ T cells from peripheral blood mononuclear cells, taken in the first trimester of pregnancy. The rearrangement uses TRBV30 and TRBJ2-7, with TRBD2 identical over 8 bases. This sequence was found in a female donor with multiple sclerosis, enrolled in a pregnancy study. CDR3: CAWSVAGAAYEQYF. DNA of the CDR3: TGTGCCTGGAGTGTAGCGGGGGCGGCCTACGAGCAGTACTTC.